This passage covers 13 T cell receptor beta chains from one sample sequenced in a study of T cells after yellow fever vaccination. TCRdb processed the 5' RACE reads anew with MiXCR; each CDR3 protein has one entry. Altogether tens of thousands of distinct CDR3 sequences are present, approximately 7.5% being singletons, with the ten largest covering approximately 42%. The sequencing here drew on CD8+ T cells sorted from PBMCs, taken on the day of the yellow fever booster vaccination. The receptor source for this set is a man aged 25 to 45 who received the YFV17D yellow fever vaccine.

This clonotype was detected a few times. The chain combines TRBV27 with TRBJ2-3; D is ambiguous. V was shortened by 6 bases and J by 6 bases, with 7 bases between the two germline ends. Germline CDR1 is MNHEY and CDR2 is SMNVEV (reference sequence). The CDR3 is 11 residues long. CDR3 sequence (DNA): TGTGCCAGCAGGCTCTGGGATACGCAGTATTTT. Protein sequence: CASRLWDTQYF.

This clonotype came up a few times. This chain uses TRBV11-2 with TRBJ1-6; 10 bases line up with TRBD1. Losses at the gene ends were 4 bases for V and 9 bases for J; bases not matched to a gene: 12. Looked up from germline, CDR1 is SGHAT and CDR2 is FQNNGV. The length of the CDR3 is 17 residues. CDR3 nucleotides: TGTGCCAGCAGCTCCGGCCCGGGACAGGGGTTAGGTTCACCCCTCCACTTT. Its protein product is CASSSGPGQGLGSPLHF.

The chain recombines TRBV6-2 or TRBV6-3 with TRBJ2-7; D is perhaps TRBD1 (6 bases). CDR3 length equals 13 residues. Trimming took off 2 bases at V and 4 bases at J, with 9 bases between the two ends. Per the germline V gene, CDR1 is MNHEY and CDR2 is SVGEGT. The CDR3 bases are TGTGCCAGCAGTTACGGGGACATTTACGAGCAGTACTTC. Residues: CASSYGDIYEQYF.

Only a few counts were recorded for this clonotype. This chain connects TRBV9 to TRBJ2-5, with D unclear. The CDR3 is 13 residues long. Germline CDR1 and CDR2: SGDLS and YYNGEE. V lost 0 bases to trimming and J lost 4 bases, with 7 bases between them. The CDR3 region is CASSVVPGETQYF. The CDR3 DNA follows: TGTGCCAGCAGCGTAGTCCCGGGAGAGACCCAGTACTTC. Looking up the rest from reference TRBV9 and TRBJ2-5 gives the full variable domain: DSGVTQTPKHLITATGQRVTLRCSPRSGDLSVYWYQQSLDQGLQFLIQYYNGEERAKGNILERFSAQQFPDLHSELNLSSLELGDSALYFCASSVVPGETQYFGPGTRLLVL.

This clonotype has a handful of counts. This chain connects TRBV9 to TRBJ2-7; TRBD2 agrees at 8 bases. In germline, CDR1 is SGDLS, CDR2 YYNGEE. The V gene end was trimmed by 3 bases and the J gene end by 1 base; junction bases not matched to a gene: 6. This CDR3 is built from 15 residues. The CDR3 sequence is CASSEGGLASYEQYF. The DNA of the CDR3 is TGTGCCAGCAGCGAAGGAGGACTAGCATCCTACGAGCAGTACTTC.

V is TRBV7-8 and J is TRBJ2-2; 9 bases match TRBD1. J was trimmed by 4 bases and V by 0 bases; bases with no gene match: 3. Germline V gives CDR1 SGHVS, CDR2 FQNEAQ. This CDR3 region has 16 residues. This chain's CDR3 is CASSLAATGGTGELFF. CDR3 coding DNA: TGTGCCAGCAGCTTAGCAGCGACAGGGGGCACCGGGGAGCTGTTTTTT.

In this sample, this clonotype turned up a few times. V and J are TRBV20-1 and TRBJ2-3; 14 bases line up with TRBD2. This CDR3 has 16 residues. Germline assignment: CDR1 DFQATT and CDR2 SNEGSKA (reference sequence). Unmatched junction bases numbered 5, after V lost 6 bases and J lost 0 bases. This chain's CDR3 is CSARTSGRSSTDTQYF. The CDR3 nucleotides are TGCAGTGCGCGGACTAGCGGGAGGAGTAGCACAGATACGCAGTATTTT.

The sample holds a few counts of this clonotype. The V call is TRBV6-5, the J call TRBJ2-1; maybe TRBD2 (6 bases). Looked up from germline, CDR1 is MNHEY and CDR2 is SVGAGI. CDR3 size: 14 residues. The germline V and J ends were trimmed by 0 bases and 5 bases, with 8 bases remaining between them. This chain's CDR3 is CASSYSGTHNEQFF. For the CDR3, the DNA is TGTGCCAGCAGTTACTCAGGGACTCACAATGAGCAGTTCTTC.

This clonotype occurred a few times. This chain connects TRBV6-1 to TRBJ2-4; D gene uncertain. CDR3 length: 13 residues. Germline assignment: CDR1 MNHNS and CDR2 SASEGT. V was pared by 7 bases and J by 4 bases, with 11 bases between. As DNA, the CDR3 is TGTGCCAGCATTGGGTGGGGAAAAAACATTCAGTACTTC. It yields the protein CASIGWGKNIQYF.

This clonotype was observed a handful of times. The J gene is TRBJ1-2, the V gene TRBV29-1, with 7 bases aligning to TRBD1. Trimming cost V 8 bases and J 2 bases; bases outside gene matches: 2. Germline V gene lookup returns CDR1 SQVTM and CDR2 ANQGSEA. There are 11 residues in the CDR3. The CDR3 region is CSTQGNYGYTF. In nucleotides, the CDR3 is TGCAGCACACAGGGGAACTATGGCTACACCTTC.

This clonotype was observed a handful of times. The CDR3 sequence: CASSLFGAGQGTSYEQYF. The CDR3 DNA is TGCGCCAGCAGCTTGTTCGGGGCCGGGCAGGGGACTTCCTACGAGCAGTACTTC. The genes are TRBV5-1 and TRBJ2-7; D possibly matches TRBD1 or TRBD2 (6 bases each). CDR3 length: 18 amino acids. CDR1 and CDR2 (germline): SGHRS, YFSETQ. V lost 1 base and J lost 1, with 21 bases in between.

This clonotype was observed a handful of times. The chain links TRBV7-8 to TRBJ2-7, with no clear D. Germline CDR1 and CDR2: SGHVS and FQNEAQ. The CDR3 loop spans 13 amino acids. The V end was cut by 2 bases, the J end by 7 bases, with 12 bases between. DNA for the CDR3: TGTGCCAGCAGCTTAATTGGGTTGAGTGAGCAGTACTTC. It specifies CASSLIGLSEQYF.

In this sample, this clonotype turned up many times. CDR3 region: CASSPYRDEQYF. Written as DNA, the CDR3 is TGTGCCAGCAGTCCCTACAGAGACGAGCAGTACTTC. The V gene is TRBV7-9, the J gene TRBJ2-7; D unresolved. The CDR3 contains 12 residues. V lost 6 bases, J lost 5 bases, and 11 bases lay in between. The germline V gene encodes CDR1 SEHNR and CDR2 FQNEAQ (reference sequence).